The 29 T cell receptor beta chains in this list originate from one sample, sequenced in a study of cytomegalovirus exposure and HLA in healthy donors. The PCR made use of 60 Vbeta and 13 Jbeta primers. Sequencing used immunoSEQ multiplex PCR; TCRdb keeps in-frame clones, though not all of them. The profile covers approximately 140,000 clones, with roughly three quarters appearing a single time and approximately 3.7% taken by the ten largest. The sequencing input was PBMCs. The receptor source for this set is a human donor in good health.

The chain couples TRBV5-1 to TRBJ2-1; D is possibly TRBD2 (5 bases). The CDR3 has 14 residues. Germline V lookup: CDR1 SGHRS, CDR2 YFSETQ. V was shortened by 2 bases and J by 3 bases, with 9 bases between the two germline ends. The CDR3 is CASSLFTSYNEQFF. The CDR3 bases are TGCGCCAGCAGCTTATTTACTAGCTACAATGAGCAGTTCTTC.

This clone was counted between two and nine times. The chain employs TRBV6-5 and TRBJ1-2; 7 bases agree with TRBD1. The V gene end was trimmed by 6 bases and the J gene end by 6 bases; junction bases not matched to a gene: 10. This CDR3 has 14 residues. Per the germline V gene, CDR1 is MNHEY and CDR2 is SVGAGI. CDR3: CASSRQGESHGYTF. The CDR3 coding sequence is TGTGCCAGCAGCAGACAGGGAGAATCTCATGGCTACACCTTC.

The DNA of the CDR3 is TGTGCCAGCACGTCGCATGAGGGCTACGAGCAGTACTTC. Translated, it gives CASTSHEGYEQYF. This chain uses TRBV2 with TRBJ2-7; possibly TRBD2 for D (5 bases). Trimming pared 7 bases from V and 3 bases from J, leaving 13 bases between. The CDR3 contains 13 residues. Germline CDR1 and CDR2: SNHLY and FYNNEI. The whole variable domain, filled in from reference TRBV2 and TRBJ2-7, reads EPEVTQTPSHQVTQMGQEVILRCVPISNHLYFYWYRQILGQKVEFLVSFYNNEISEKSEIFDDQFSVERPDGSNFTLKIRSTKLEDSAMYFCASTSHEGYEQYFGPGTRLTVT.

Comment on this clone: Relative to the germline gene, one junction end is altered; a read error may explain this. The J gene is TRBJ2-7, the V gene TRBV7-6; 13 bases are a match to TRBD2. CDR1 SGHVS and CDR2 FNYEAQ come from the germline V gene. This CDR3 is built from 16 residues. The DNA of the CDR3 is TGTGCCAGCACCTTAGGCGGGACTAGCGGGGTCTACGAGCAGTACTTC. It yields the protein CASTLGGTSGVYEQYF.

This clone showed up just once. The rearrangement uses TRBV29-1 and TRBJ2-1; 8 bases fit TRBD2. CDR1 is SQVTM, CDR2 ANQGSEA, per germline. The CDR3 is 11 residues long. The CDR3 DNA reads as TGCGGCGGGGAGCGGGAGTCTGAGCAGTTCTTC. Its protein product is CGGERESEQFF.

This rearrangement joins TRBV5-4 to TRBJ2-1; 7 bases line up with TRBD2. This CDR3 is 16 amino acids long. Germline CDR1 is SGHNT and CDR2 is YYREEE (reference sequence). The ends lost 5 bases at V and 3 bases at J; junction bases unmatched: 11. CDR3 region: CASSRGPAGDYNEQFF. The CDR3 DNA sequence: TGTGCCAGCAGTCGGGGCCCGGCGGGGGACTACAATGAGCAGTTCTTC. Filled out from reference TRBV5-4 and TRBJ2-1, the complete variable domain reads ETGVTQSPTHLIKTRGQQVTLRCSSQSGHNTVSWYQQALGQGPQFIFQYYREEENGRGNFPPRFSGLQFPNYSSELNVNALELDDSALYLCASSRGPAGDYNEQFFGPGTRLTVL.

The CDR3 bases are TGTGCCAGCAGCTCTCTAAGGACAGGGATGAACACTGAAGCTTTCTTT. It codes for CASSSLRTGMNTEAFF. The chain couples TRBV7-6 to TRBJ1-1; 8 bases are a match to TRBD1. V lost 4 bases to trimming and J lost 0 bases; unmatched junction nucleotides: 7. The CDR3 covers 16 residues. Germline CDR1 reads SGHVS; CDR2 reads FNYEAQ. The complete variable domain, with remaining parts taken from reference TRBV7-6 and TRBJ1-1, reads GAGVSQSPRYKVTKRGQDVALRCDPISGHVSLYWYRQALGQGPEFLTYFNYEAQQDKSGLPNDRFSAERPEGSISTLTIQRTEQRDSAMYRCASSSLRTGMNTEAFFGQGTRLTVV.

The rearrangement joins TRBV7-2 to TRBJ1-5; D is uncertain. The V gene lost 4 bases and the J gene lost 5 bases, with 9 bases spanning the gap. Germline V gene data show CDR1 as SGHTA and CDR2 as FQGNSA. The CDR3 is 13 residues long. In nucleotides, the CDR3 is TGTGCCAGCAGCTGGGCTTCGTATCAGCCCCAGCATTTT. Translation: CASSWASYQPQHF.

V gene TRBV4-3 combines with J gene TRBJ2-3; D possibly corresponds to TRBD2 (5 bases). Between the trimmed V and J ends, which lost 1 base and 0 bases, there was a span of 8 bases. Germline loops: CDR1 LGHNA, CDR2 YSLEER. The CDR3 sequence is 15 residues long. CDR3 in amino acids: CASSQGGSSTDTQYF. As DNA, the CDR3 is TGCGCCAGCAGCCAAGGAGGGTCTAGCACAGATACGCAGTATTTT.

V usage is TRBV4-1 and J usage is TRBJ1-1; D not certain. V was cut by 5 bases and J by 3 bases, with 16 bases left in between. The CDR3 runs to 15 residues. Germline V gene sequence: CDR1 MGHRA, CDR2 YSYEKL. CDR3 DNA: TGCGCCAGCAGCAAGTTTGAGCGGGCGGACACTGAAGCTTTCTTT. This translates into CASSKFERADTEAFF.

The V gene is TRBV2, the J gene TRBJ2-1; D may be TRBD2 (6 bases). The ends were cut back, 11 bases at V and 8 bases at J, with 22 bases in the middle. CDR3 length: 14 residues. Germline V CDR1 and CDR2: SNHLY, FYNNEI. This chain's CDR3 is CAPRRDLQNHEQFF. In DNA form, the CDR3 reads TGTGCCCCCAGACGGGACTTGCAAAACCATGAGCAGTTCTTC. Full variable domain (outside the CDR3, taken from reference TRBV2 and TRBJ2-1): EPEVTQTPSHQVTQMGQEVILRCVPISNHLYFYWYRQILGQKVEFLVSFYNNEISEKSEIFDDQFSVERPDGSNFTLKIRSTKLEDSAMYFCAPRRDLQNHEQFFGPGTRLTVL.

V usage is TRBV19 and J usage is TRBJ2-7; 8 bases match TRBD2. Trimming took 1 base from V and 3 from J; bases not matched to a gene: 5. CDR1 LNHDA and CDR2 SQIVND come from the germline V gene (reference sequence). The CDR3 is made up of 15 amino acids. The CDR3 region is CASSIASGRNYEQYF. As DNA, the CDR3 is TGTGCCAGTAGTATAGCCAGCGGGAGAAACTACGAGCAGTACTTC.

To note about this clone: At the DNA level, this CDR3 is encoded by other sequences in the same sample as well. The chain carries TRBV19 and TRBJ2-1, with D tentatively TRBD2 (5 bases). This CDR3 is built from 13 residues. Trimming shortened V by 3 bases and J by 10 bases, and 13 bases separated the two germline ends. Germline V lookup: CDR1 LNHDA, CDR2 SQIVND (reference sequence). The CDR3 bases are TGTGCCAGTAGTATGAACAGCGGTCTGGAGCAGTTCTTC. The encoded protein is CASSMNSGLEQFF.

This clone was counted a single time. Other DNA sequences in the same sample also yield this CDR3. The rearrangement joins TRBV7-3 to TRBJ2-3; possible D gene TRBD1, 6 bases. Per the germline V gene, CDR1 is SGHTA and CDR2 is FQGTGA. This CDR3 comprises 14 residues. V gave up 1 base and J gave up 3 bases, with 8 bases separating them. Written as DNA, the CDR3 is TGTGCCAGCAGCTTAAGGGACAATACAGATACGCAGTATTTT. The encoded protein is CASSLRDNTDTQYF.

J is TRBJ1-2 and V is TRBV19, with D possibly being TRBD1 (6 bases). This CDR3 spans 14 amino acids. The germline CDR1 and CDR2 sequences are LNHDA and SQIVND (reference sequence). Trimming left V 7 bases short and J 8 bases short, with 20 bases between. CDR3 coding DNA: TGTGCCAGTACCAGAGGACAGCCGCTCTTCGGCTACACCTTC. Its translation is CASTRGQPLFGYTF.

The V gene is TRBV11-2, the J gene TRBJ2-5; TRBD2 agrees at 11 bases. CDR1 and CDR2 from the germline V gene are SGHAT and FQNNGV. V was clipped by 1 base and J by 3 bases; unmatched bases: 13. The CDR3 consists of 19 residues. The DNA of the CDR3 is TGTGCCAGCAGCTTAGGTCTCGACAGACTAGCGGGACTAAAAGAGACCCAGTACTTC. Protein product: CASSLGLDRLAGLKETQYF.

The V call is TRBV18, the J call TRBJ2-7; the match to TRBD2 covers 8 bases. With V trimmed by 3 bases and J by 6 bases, 16 bases remained unmatched. Looked up from germline, CDR1 is KGHSH and CDR2 is LQKENI. The CDR3 consists of 17 residues. The CDR3 DNA is TGTGCCAGCTCACCTCGGGGGGGGTCCGGGACTAGTCCCGAGCAGTACTTC. Its protein is CASSPRGGSGTSPEQYF.

This clone was seen once. This rearrangement joins TRBV7-9 to TRBJ2-5, with a tentative D call TRBD1 (5 bases). The J call is doubtful: the DNA matches TRBJ2-7 better. CDR3 size: 17 residues. From germline, CDR1 is SEHNR and CDR2 FQNEAQ (reference sequence). The CDR3 DNA is TGTGCCAGCAGCTTAAACCCAGGGCAGGACCCCTCCTACGAGCAGTACTTC. This gives the protein CASSLNPGQDPSYEQYF.

The rearrangement links TRBV6-6 to TRBJ1-5, with a possible D match to TRBD1 (5 bases). V gave up 2 bases and J gave up 0 bases, with 11 bases separating them. Germline assignment: CDR1 MNHNY and CDR2 SVGAGI (reference sequence). This CDR3 comprises 16 residues. CDR3 sequence (DNA): TGTGCCAGCAGTTACCATCGACAGATTAGCAATCAGCCCCAGCATTTT. It yields the protein CASSYHRQISNQPQHF.

The V and J genes are TRBV11-2 and TRBJ2-1; maybe TRBD2 (6 bases). The CDR3 covers 14 residues. V lost 1 base, J lost 10 bases, and 14 bases lay in between. Germline values: CDR1 SGHAT, CDR2 FQNNGV. The CDR3 coding sequence is TGTGCCAGCAGCTTAGCGGGGGTGGCACGGGAGCAGTTCTTC. Protein product: CASSLAGVAREQFF.

The V gene is TRBV6-1, the J gene TRBJ2-5; maybe TRBD1 (5 bases). This CDR3 comprises 16 residues. V shed 2 bases and J shed 2 bases, with 15 bases lying between them. Germline V gene data show CDR1 as MNHNS and CDR2 as SASEGT. The CDR3 DNA follows: TGTGCCAGCAGTGAATTGGGATTTAGGGGTCAAGAGACCCAGTACTTC. Its protein is CASSELGFRGQETQYF.

In this sample, this clone turned up a few times. The chain combines TRBV6-4 with TRBJ2-6; a possible D gene is TRBD1 (5 bases). The CDR3 consists of 21 residues. Trimming cost V 6 bases and J 0 bases, with 27 bases left between them. Germline CDR1 and CDR2: MRHNA and SNTAGT. CDR3 loop: CASRDLSASGKLGSGANVLTF. CDR3 nucleotide sequence: TGTGCCAGCAGAGACCTGTCCGCCTCAGGGAAATTAGGCTCTGGGGCCAACGTCCTGACTTTC.

The rearrangement links TRBV5-4 to TRBJ2-1, with D possibly matching TRBD1 (7 bases). Germline-derived CDR1 and CDR2 are SGHNT and YYREEE (reference sequence). The CDR3 contains 17 residues. Trimming took off 5 bases at V and 3 bases at J, with 21 bases between the two ends. CDR3 in amino acids: CASSARGRGTIYNEQFF. The CDR3 nucleotides read TGTGCCAGCAGTGCAAGGGGGCGGGGAACGATCTACAATGAGCAGTTCTTC. Combining the CDR3 with reference TRBV5-4 and TRBJ2-1 gives the whole variable domain ETGVTQSPTHLIKTRGQQVTLRCSSQSGHNTVSWYQQALGQGPQFIFQYYREEENGRGNFPPRFSGLQFPNYSSELNVNALELDDSALYLCASSARGRGTIYNEQFFGPGTRLTVL.

The chain recombines TRBV5-1 with TRBJ1-1; 7 nucleotides agree with TRBD1. Germline lookup yields CDR1 SGHRS and CDR2 YFSETQ. CDR3 length: 15 residues. Trimming at V came to 0 bases and at J to 5 bases, leaving 7 bases not matched to a gene. CDR3 coding DNA: TGCGCCAGCAGCTTGGAACAGGGGCGGAGAACTGAAGCTTTCTTT. It translates to CASSLEQGRRTEAFF.

The V gene is TRBV7-8, the J gene TRBJ1-5; D possibly corresponds to TRBD1 (6 bases). V lost 2 bases and J lost 3, with 17 bases in between. Germline assignment: CDR1 SGHVS and CDR2 FQNEAQ. The CDR3 has 17 amino acids. The CDR3 nucleotides read TGTGCCAGCAGCTTAACTAGCGGACAGAGTTCCAATCAGCCCCAGCATTTT. Its translation: CASSLTSGQSSNQPQHF. Based on the CDR3 plus reference TRBV7-8 and TRBJ1-5, the full variable domain is GAGVSQSPRYKVAKRGQDVALRCDPISGHVSLFWYQQALGQGPEFLTYFQNEAQLDKSGLPSDRFFAERPEGSVSTLKIQRTQQEDSAVYLCASSLTSGQSSNQPQHFGDGTRLSIL.

The chain combines TRBV7-2 with TRBJ1-2; D unresolved. CDR1 and CDR2 (germline): SGHTA, FQGNSA. V was shortened by 0 bases and J by 4 bases, with 12 bases between the two germline ends. The CDR3 sequence is 15 residues long. CDR3 sequence: CASSLAPSHGYGYTF. The CDR3 bases are TGTGCCAGCAGCTTAGCCCCCTCTCACGGCTATGGCTACACCTTC. Supplemented by reference TRBV7-2 and TRBJ1-2, the full variable domain reads GAGVSQSPSNKVTEKGKDVELRCDPISGHTALYWYRQSLGQGLEFLIYFQGNSAPDKSGLPSDRFSAERTGGSVSTLTIQRTQQEDSAVYLCASSLAPSHGYGYTFGSGTRLTVV.

A single count supports this clone. The chain has TRBV5-1 and TRBJ1-2, with TRBD1 as a possible D gene (5 bases). CDR1 is SGHRS, CDR2 YFSETQ, per germline. This CDR3 has 14 amino acids. Trimming cost V 0 bases and J 4 bases, with 10 bases left between them. The CDR3 DNA follows: TGCGCCAGCAGCTTGGCGGGGGAGGGCTATGGCTACACCTTC. This codes for CASSLAGEGYGYTF.

The chain combines TRBV7-2 with TRBJ2-5; 9 bases line up with TRBD2. Germline V gives CDR1 SGHTA, CDR2 FQGNSA. The CDR3 consists of 15 residues. V gave up 4 bases and J gave up 5 bases; unmatched junction bases: 8. CDR3 sequence reads: CASSSRVAGAETQYF. The CDR3 DNA reads TGTGCCAGCAGCTCACGGGTAGCGGGGGCGGAGACCCAGTACTTC.

The chain has TRBV7-2 and TRBJ2-4; perhaps TRBD2 as D (7 bases). Trimming removed 4 bases from V and 0 bases from J, with 13 bases in between. This CDR3 has 16 amino acids. In germline, CDR1 is SGHTA, CDR2 FQGNSA. CDR3 nucleotide sequence: TGTGCCAGCAGCTCGCGGGGGCCAGGAGCCAAAAACATTCAGTACTTC. It specifies CASSSRGPGAKNIQYF.